This entry lists 30 T cell receptor beta chains sequenced from one sample in a study of regulatory T cells in long-lasting Graves disease. Library construction for TCR beta used iRepertoire HTBI primers and Arm-PCR of CDR3 regions. Each CDR3 protein gets one entry after TCRdb re-called the multiplex PCR reads with MiXCR. The sample shows a few hundred thousand distinct CDR3 sequences, about 17% of them seen only once. Indicated time point: newly diagnosed GD, antithyroid drugs for less than 3 months. PBMC-extracted RNA yielded the TCR library. The sample was also reused in another study, on T cells in Graves' hyperthyroidism and ophthalmopathy.

This specimen consisted of peripheral blood mononuclear cells (PBMCs), obtained at new diagnosis, from a patient treated with antithyroid drugs. The receptors were sampled from a woman in her thirties with Graves disease.

This chain joins TRBV11-2 and TRBJ2-1; TRBD1 or TRBD2 may be the D gene (6 bases each). Trimming pared 2 bases from V and 8 bases from J, leaving 13 bases between. The CDR3 runs to 14 residues. Germline values: CDR1 SGHAT, CDR2 FQNNGV. The DNA of the CDR3 is TGTGCCAGCAGCTTATCCGGGGGCGGGGATGAGCAGTTCTTC. The encoded protein is CASSLSGGGDEQFF.

This clonotype was counted between two and nine times. The chain couples TRBV12-3 or TRBV12-4 to TRBJ2-7; TRBD2 agrees at 14 bases. The CDR3 length is 14 residues. V shed 5 bases, J shed 4 bases, and the junction held 1 base outside the gene matches. CDR3 sequence: CASSRTSGGYEQYF. For the CDR3, the DNA is TGTGCCAGCAGTCGGACTAGCGGGGGGTACGAGCAGTACTTC.

At least ten counts were recorded for this clonotype. The chain carries TRBV7-2 and TRBJ1-1, with a tentative D call TRBD1 (6 bases). V shed 5 bases and J shed 5 bases, with 15 bases lying between them. In germline, CDR1 is SGHTA, CDR2 FQGNSA. The CDR3 spans 14 residues. CDR3 DNA sequence: TGTGCCAGCAGCGGCAGGGGTGGAAAGACTGAAGCTTTCTTT. Translated, it gives CASSGRGGKTEAFF.

Many counts were recorded for this clonotype. CDR3 DNA: TGTGCCAGCGCCAGGACAAGAGACGAGCAGTACTTC. This codes for CASARTRDEQYF. The rearrangement uses TRBV6-2 or TRBV6-3 and TRBJ2-7; D possibly corresponds to TRBD1 (5 bases). The V and J ends lost 8 bases and 5 bases respectively, with 13 bases between them. The length of the CDR3 is 12 residues. Germline CDR1 MNHEY, CDR2 SVGEGT.

This clonotype appeared many times. The rearrangement uses TRBV12-3 or TRBV12-4 and TRBJ1-6; D call uncertain. V was pared by 7 bases and J by 8 bases, with 12 bases between. The CDR3 contains 13 residues. CDR3 loop: CASTDLGDSPLHF. CDR3 DNA: TGTGCCAGCACGGACCTTGGGGATTCACCCCTCCACTTT.

This clonotype was detected ten times or more. This rearrangement joins TRBV12-3 or TRBV12-4 to TRBJ1-4; TRBD1 is a possible D gene (6 bases). The CDR3 is 17 amino acids. V dropped 3 bases and J dropped 2 bases, with 16 bases sitting between them. The CDR3 loop reads CASSFSSRGATNEKLFF. CDR3 DNA: TGTGCCAGCAGTTTTTCCTCCCGGGGGGCCACTAATGAAAAACTGTTTTTT.

V is TRBV7-2 and J is TRBJ1-2; tentative D call: TRBD1 (6 bases). The CDR3 loop spans 17 amino acids. Trimming left V 8 bases short and J 0 bases short, with 22 bases between. CDR1 and CDR2 (germline): SGHTA, FQGNSA. The CDR3 protein is CASGTRQAIASNYGYTF. The CDR3 nucleotides read TGTGCCAGCGGCACTCGACAGGCCATAGCTTCTAACTATGGCTACACCTTC. Combining the CDR3 with reference TRBV7-2 and TRBJ1-2 gives the whole variable domain GAGVSQSPSNKVTEKGKDVELRCDPISGHTALYWYRQSLGQGLEFLIYFQGNSAPDKSGLPSDRFSAERTGGSVSTLTIQRTQQEDSAVYLCASGTRQAIASNYGYTFGSGTRLTVV.

The V call is TRBV6-1, the J call TRBJ2-4, with D possibly TRBD2 on 7 matching bases. CDR1 is MNHNS and CDR2 is SASEGT in the germline V gene. V lost 5 bases, J lost 0 bases, and 11 bases lay in between. The CDR3 is 15 amino acids. The CDR3 spells CASSQGGEAKNIQYF. CDR3 DNA: TGTGCCAGCAGTCAAGGGGGGGAAGCCAAAAACATTCAGTACTTC.

This clonotype has ten or more counts. This chain connects TRBV6-9 to TRBJ2-1; D is unresolved. Looked up from germline, CDR1 is MNHGY and CDR2 is SVAAGI. Trimming took off 3 bases at V and 8 bases at J, with 8 bases between the two ends. The CDR3 is made up of 12 amino acids. In nucleotides, the CDR3 is TGTGCCAGCAGTTACCCCCTTGATGAGCAGTTCTTC. Its translation is CASSYPLDEQFF.

There are a few counts of this clonotype. The rearrangement links TRBV4-1 to TRBJ1-2; unclear D gene. The CDR3 consists of 13 residues. CDR1 is MGHRA and CDR2 is YSYEKL in the germline V gene. V dropped 0 bases and J dropped 4 bases, with 6 bases sitting between them. CDR3 protein: CASSQDPSYGYTF. The CDR3 DNA reads as TGCGCCAGCAGCCAAGATCCCAGCTATGGCTACACCTTC.

The chain links TRBV11-1 to TRBJ2-2, with D possibly TRBD1 on 5 matching bases. This CDR3 has 15 amino acids. Germline V lookup: CDR1 SGHAT, CDR2 FQDESV (reference sequence). Deletions cut 7 bases from V and 2 bases from J, with 14 bases between. This CDR3 is CASTPWGGNTGELFF. CDR3 in DNA: TGTGCCAGCACCCCCTGGGGCGGAAACACCGGGGAGCTGTTTTTT.

This clonotype has at least ten counts. The chain is built from TRBV3-1 and TRBJ2-5; D ambiguous. V lost 1 base and J lost 5, with 5 bases in between. Germline assignment: CDR1 LGHDT and CDR2 YNNKEL (reference sequence). The CDR3 spans 12 residues. Here the CDR3 reads CASSQAVETQYF. The CDR3 coding sequence is TGTGCCAGCAGCCAAGCTGTTGAGACCCAGTACTTC.

This clonotype was observed at least ten times. CDR3 DNA sequence: TGTGCCAGCAGCTTCAACTACGAAAAGCAGTACTTC. Protein: CASSFNYEKQYF. The chain couples TRBV11-2 to TRBJ2-7; no firm D call. The CDR3 runs 12 residues. Trimming removed 3 bases at V and 8 bases at J, with 11 bases between. Germline CDR1 is SGHAT and CDR2 is FQNNGV.

This clonotype was observed a few times. This sequence joins TRBV7-8 and TRBJ2-1; 8 bases agree with TRBD1. CDR3 size: 15 residues. Germline V gene data show CDR1 as SGHVS and CDR2 as FQNEAQ. Trimming at V came to 3 bases and at J to 7 bases, leaving 8 bases not matched to a gene. CDR3 amino acids: CASSFDRGTLNEQFF. The CDR3 region has the DNA TGTGCCAGCAGCTTTGACAGGGGTACGTTAAATGAGCAGTTCTTC.

This clonotype was seen many times. This sequence joins TRBV5-1 and TRBJ2-7; D remains unclear. The CDR3 contains 18 residues. V was cut by 4 bases and J by 1 base, with 24 bases left in between. The germline CDR1 and CDR2 sequences are SGHRS and YFSETQ. CDR3 protein: CASSPSAGLAYLSYEQYF. As DNA, the CDR3 is TGCGCCAGCAGCCCTTCGGCTGGTTTAGCTTATCTTTCCTACGAGCAGTACTTC.

A few counts support this clonotype. J is TRBJ1-6 and V is TRBV12-3 or TRBV12-4; possibly TRBD1 for D (5 bases). Between the trimmed V and J ends, which lost 6 bases and 8 bases, there was a span of 11 bases. There are 13 residues in the CDR3. CDR3 DNA sequence: TGTGCCAGCAGGAGGGGTAGAGATTCACCCCTCCACTTT. Its translation is CASRRGRDSPLHF.

The chain has TRBV5-6 and TRBJ2-1; TRBD1 or TRBD2 may be the D gene (5 bases each). The CDR3 extends over 15 amino acids. Germline lookup yields CDR1 SGHDT and CDR2 YYEEEE. Trimming removed 6 bases at V and 3 bases at J, with 16 bases between. The CDR3 DNA reads as TGTGCCAGCAACTTTGGTGGGGGTGGCTACAATGAGCAGTTCTTC. Its translation is CASNFGGGGYNEQFF.

The table lists this clonotype with many counts. V gene TRBV7-9 combines with J gene TRBJ1-6; D unclear. Germline V gene data show CDR1 as SEHNR and CDR2 as FQNEAQ (reference sequence). There are 15 residues in the CDR3. Trimming removed 4 bases at V and 8 bases at J, with 15 bases between. CDR3 protein: CASSSTPVRDSPLHF. CDR3 sequence (DNA): TGTGCCAGCAGCTCGACCCCTGTTCGTGATTCACCCCTCCACTTT.

This clonotype was counted many times. The chain links TRBV3-1 to TRBJ2-1; maybe TRBD1 (5 bases). Germline V CDR1 and CDR2: LGHDT, YNNKEL (reference sequence). The germline V and J ends were trimmed by 6 bases and 4 bases, with 7 bases remaining between them. This CDR3 region has 12 residues. The CDR3 loop is CASSRTYNEQFF. The CDR3 DNA reads as TGTGCCAGCAGTCGGACATACAATGAGCAGTTCTTC.

This clonotype showed up many times. The rearrangement links TRBV7-2 to TRBJ1-4, with TRBD1 matching over 8 bases. Germline V lookup: CDR1 SGHTA, CDR2 FQGNSA. The CDR3 runs 14 residues. The junction had 2 bases not matched to a gene; V was cut back by 3 bases and J by 5 bases. The CDR3 nucleotides are TGTGCCAGCAGCTTGGACAGGGCAAATGAAAAACTGTTTTTT. Its translation: CASSLDRANEKLFF.

To note about this clonotype: It differs at one base from a far larger clone, so likely a read error. V usage is TRBV11-2 and J usage is TRBJ1-1, with unresolved D. The CDR3 loop spans 15 amino acids. CDR1 SGHAT and CDR2 FQNNGV come from the germline V gene. CDR3 loop: CASSFTGVMNTGAFF. The CDR3 region has the DNA TGTGCCAGCAGCTTTACTGGAGTCATGAACACTGGAGCTTTCTTT.

The table lists this clonotype with many counts. This chain uses TRBV2 with TRBJ1-3; 8 bases are shared with TRBD1. This CDR3 comprises 15 residues. V was clipped by 5 bases and J by 3 bases; unmatched bases: 6. Looked up from germline, CDR1 is SNHLY and CDR2 is FYNNEI. This CDR3 reads CASSLGQGRGNTIYF. CDR3 DNA: TGTGCCAGCAGTCTAGGACAGGGCCGTGGAAACACCATATATTTT.

In its sample, this clonotype was seen a few times. The chain carries TRBV4-1 and TRBJ1-3, with 7 bases identical to TRBD1. Per germline, CDR1 MGHRA and CDR2 YSYEKL. The CDR3 loop spans 17 amino acids. V lost 1 base, J lost 0 bases, and 6 bases stayed unmatched. The CDR3 sequence is CASSQVPHRGSGNTIYF. The CDR3 coding sequence is TGCGCCAGCAGCCAAGTCCCCCACAGGGGCTCTGGAAACACCATATATTTT.

As for this clonotype: An end of the junction differs from the germline gene, which may be a read error. The genes are TRBV5-1 and TRBJ2-1; 7 bases are a match to TRBD1. This CDR3 has 15 residues. The germline V gene has CDR1 SGHRS and CDR2 YFSETQ. The CDR3 DNA reads as TGTGCCAGCAGTTTACCCCCACAGGGGCTCAATGAGCAGTTCTTC. Its translation is CASSLPPQGLNEQFF.

This clonotype was seen repeatedly, ten times or more. The rearrangement uses TRBV7-2 and TRBJ1-1; no reliable D call. The CDR3 covers 12 residues. The germline gives CDR1 SGHTA, CDR2 FQGNSA. Deletions cut 4 bases from V and 3 bases from J, with 6 bases between. The DNA of the CDR3 is TGTGCCAGCAGCTCCCGCTACACTGAAGCTTTCTTT. Translation: CASSSRYTEAFF. Filled out from reference TRBV7-2 and TRBJ1-1, the complete variable domain reads GAGVSQSPSNKVTEKGKDVELRCDPISGHTALYWYRQSLGQGLEFLIYFQGNSAPDKSGLPSDRFSAERTGGSVSTLTIQRTQQEDSAVYLCASSSRYTEAFFGQGTRLTVV.

This clonotype was recorded at least ten times. This chain links TRBV11-2 with TRBJ1-2, with 7 bases matching TRBD1. V dropped 5 bases and J dropped 9; count of bases not matched to a gene: 12. Per germline, CDR1 SGHAT and CDR2 FQNNGV. The CDR3 extends over 14 amino acids. As DNA, the CDR3 is TGTGCCAGCAGCAGTGACAGGGCAACGTCGAGCTACACCTTC. Translated: CASSSDRATSSYTF.

Turning to this clonotype: Given a much more abundant clone one base away, this may be a read error. No conserved phenylalanine or tryptophan is present at the end of the CDR3, so a read error is the likely explanation. CDR3 in amino acids: CSAPGLAGGPTDTQYL. CDR3 nucleotide sequence: TGCAGTGCGCCGGGACTAGCGGGGGGGCCGACAGATACGCAGTATCTT. The genes are TRBV20-1 and TRBJ2-3; 16 positions match TRBD2. J gave up 3 bases and V 6 bases, and 6 bases lay outside the gene matches. The CDR3 covers 16 residues. The germline V gene encodes CDR1 DFQATT and CDR2 SNEGSKA (reference sequence).

The sample holds a few counts of this clonotype. The CDR3 DNA sequence: TGCAGTGCTAGAGATCGGACTAGCGGGGGTGTAGATACGCAGTATTTT. It specifies CSARDRTSGGVDTQYF. The chain links TRBV20-1 to TRBJ2-3; 13 bases map to TRBD2. The trim removed 0 bases at V and 5 bases at J, leaving 5 bases unmatched. The germline V gene encodes CDR1 DFQATT and CDR2 SNEGSKA (reference sequence). The CDR3 contains 16 residues.

The chain employs TRBV20-1 and TRBJ1-3, with D maybe TRBD1 (5 bases). Trimming took off 6 bases at V and 0 bases at J, with 12 bases between the two ends. Germline V gene data show CDR1 as DFQATT and CDR2 as SNEGSKA (reference sequence). CDR3 length equals 14 residues. The CDR3 DNA reads TGCAGTGCCCGTTTCACAGGCTCTGGAAACACCATATATTTT. This codes for CSARFTGSGNTIYF.

Remarks on this clonotype: The junction does not match germline at one end; this may be a read error. The V call is TRBV10-2, the J call TRBJ2-3, with 7 bases aligning to TRBD2. This CDR3 is built from 15 residues. The germline V gene has CDR1 WSHSY and CDR2 SAAADI. In nucleotides, the CDR3 is TGCGCCAGCACTAGCGGAGGCCTTAGCACAGATACGCAGTGTTTT. Translating gives CASTSGGLSTDTQCF.